What follows describes a single TCR beta chain. The sample belongs to a study of T cell changes during pregnancy in multiple sclerosis. This table comes from immunoSEQ multiplex PCR, and its TCRdb copy is limited to in-frame clones, with some not included. There are 88,000 or so clones in the sample; 92% occur only once, and around 3% lies in the top ten. This CDR3 is built from 17 residues. V was clipped by 9 bases and J by 1 base; unmatched bases: 12. Looked up from germline, CDR1 is MRHNA and CDR2 is SNTAGT. The TCR originated in a female donor with multiple sclerosis, enrolled in a pregnancy study. The sample here was peripheral blood, taken before pregnancy. This chain joins TRBV6-4 and TRBJ1-5; TRBD1 matches 10 bases. The CDR3 protein is CASHSKGQGLSNQPQHF. For the CDR3, the DNA is TGTGCCAGTCACTCGAAGGGACAGGGGTTGAGCAATCAGCCCCAGCATTTT.